The entry below describes one TCR beta chain. This clone has only one observation. Its recognized antigen is unknown. Base qualities are not provided; no much larger clone lies one nucleotide away. This sample is part of a study of T cell repertoires in ileal Crohn's disease (dated by TCRdb to the late 2010s). For the study in its entirety: Median disease duration was around eight years, and under 40% of patients were identified as active smokers at the time of surgery. Roughly half of the patients were given postoperative therapy, with some 17 on anti-TNF agents and about a dozen on thiopurines. A total of roughly 170 mucosal samples from 57 patients were sequenced, collected from several sites on the surgical specimen and at postoperative endoscopy. The TCR repertoire was analysed in 55 to 70 patients with Crohn's disease drawn from a prospective multicentre cohort. Endoscopic postoperative recurrence was defined by a Rutgeerts score above i0. The study ran alongside a multicentre cohort designed to identify predictors of early endoscopic recurrence after ileocolonic resection. All patients had surgery for a complication: stricturing disease in 61% and penetrating disease in approximately 39%. Paper-wide results and their limitations: Compared with CD4 T cells, sorted CD8 T cells held more high-frequency clones, which suggests that the mucosal expansions were mostly CD8. A significantly higher proportion of clonal expansions was observed in active smokers at surgery than in non-smokers (roughly 27% vs 19%, p=0.02). Endoscopic recurrence was linked to a higher percentage of high-frequency clones at surgery, and recurrence occurred in every patient whose clonality exceeded 26.8% (18/57). Mucosal CD4 and CD8 T cells were sorted and sequenced only in a subgroup of patients, the size of which was not stated.

For commercial TCRB immunosequencing, about 0.45 micrograms of biopsy DNA were submitted for each sample. CDR3 regions were amplified from genomic DNA by Adaptive Biotechnology using a two-step, amplification bias-controlled multiplex PCR. Primers covering every V and J gene segment were used in the first PCR, while barcodes and Illumina adapters were added in the second PCR. CDR3 libraries were sequenced using an Illumina instrument. Processing in the source paper ran as follows. The analysis drew on both the pipelines supplied by the vendor and custom analysis of the raw data in R/Bioconductor running R version 3.3.0. Clonality, which ranges from 0 to 1, was calculated as the inverse of the normalised Shannon entropy across all productive clones. High-frequency clones were defined as the share of the repertoire occupied by the top 100 clones, with only clones passing a 95% confidence test being retained. Repertoire diversity was measured with the Simpson index, and overlap between samples was measured with the Morisita-Horn index. TCRdb retrieved this table from immuneACCESS and kept in-frame rearrangements only. Not all clones are present; in checked studies, unresolved V genes account for under half, and no reason is known for the remainder. That table is the source of V, J and clone size, and D and trimming were worked out from the DNA. This sample is represented by 7,000 to 9,500 clones; about 96% of them were singletons. The top ten clones comprise 0.2% to 0.25% of the sample.

V is pared back by 0 bases and J by 0 bases, with 9 bases lying between the germline termini. From the cysteine up to the phenylalanine, the CDR3 has a length of 15 residues. Just the 45-base CDR3 DNA is kept, in frame starting at base 1. The germline V gene (reference sequence) provides CDR1 LNHDA and CDR2 SQIVND. To be eligible, patients had to be adults with ileal or ileocolonic Crohn's disease and an indication for ileocolonic resection. Whole ileal mucosal biopsies were kept frozen at -80 degrees C prior to DNA extraction. A TRizol-based method was used to extract genomic DNA from the frozen whole biopsies, and the DNA was quantified with a NanoDrop 2000 spectrophotometer.

This sequence was found in an adult with Crohn's disease. Sequencing was performed on ileal tissue. The sequence is built from TRBV19 and TRBJ2-7, and perhaps TRBD2 as D gene, on 7 matching bases. The nucleotides are TGTGCCAGTAGTATAGAGGCGGGGGCCTCCTACGAGCAGTACTTC. Its protein reads: CASSIEAGASYEQYF.